This T cell receptor beta chain emerged from a study of blood T cell repertoires in COVID-19. CDR3 length: 15 residues. Germline V gene sequence: CDR1 MNHEY, CDR2 SMNVEV (reference sequence). V lost 3 bases to trimming and J lost 0 bases, with 12 bases between them. The repertoire was sequenced with immunoSEQ multiplex PCR; TCRdb's copy has only in-frame clones and lacks some. In the table there are roughly 300,000 clones, about nine tenths of which are singletons. This clone was observed a single time. Input material: PBMCs or T cells enriched from blood (not recorded which). The chain has TRBV27 and TRBJ2-7, with a tentative D call TRBD2 (6 bases). The sequence came from a woman aged 40-49 years with acute COVID-19. Written as DNA, the CDR3 is TGTGCCAGCAGTTTCGGGGGTTTAGACTCCTACGAGCAGTACTTC. This encodes CASSFGGLDSYEQYF.